Listed below are T cell receptor beta chains from one sample, sequenced in a study of beta chain features in type 1 diabetes. The assay was immunoSEQ multiplex PCR, and TCRdb's table has in-frame clones only and misses some. In the table there are about 160,000 clones, roughly 9% of which are singletons. The material sequenced was central memory CD4+ T cells from blood. The receptors shown here come from a woman aged 25 to 45 with type 1 diabetes. The CDR3 runs from the conserved cysteine through the conserved F or W. The D gene is left open where the match is weak. Clone size appears in some rows only: once, few, many, or a class for an expanded clone.

cdr3_length d_call j_call v_call clone_size cdr3_aa cdr3_nt
14 TRBD1 TRBJ2-1 TRBV29-1 few CSVAGTEVYNEQFF TGCAGCGTCGCCGGGACAGAGGTTTACAATGAGCAGTTCTTC
16 TRBD1 TRBJ2-3 TRBV29-1 . CSGRTGLDSRTDTQYF TGCAGCGGAAGGACAGGGCTCGATTCGCGCACAGATACGCAGTATTTT
13 TRBD1 TRBJ2-7 TRBV6-5 few CASSSGTGNEQYF TGTGCCAGCAGTTCCGGGACAGGGAACGAGCAGTACTTC
11 . TRBJ2-7 TRBV6-1 . CASSDSRARYF TGTGCCAGCAGTGATTCGAGAGCTCGGTACTTC
14 . TRBJ2-4 TRBV5-1 many CASSLTGSGNIQYF TGCGCCAGCAGCTTAACAGGGTCTGGGAACATTCAGTACTTC
15 . TRBJ2-5 TRBV4-1 . CASSWGGPSQETQYF TGCGCCAGCAGCTGGGGAGGCCCCTCACAAGAGACCCAGTACTTC
14 . TRBJ2-6 TRBV6-1 . CASVRGSGANVLTF TGTGCCAGCGTAAGAGGGTCTGGGGCCAACGTCCTGACTTTC
11 . TRBJ2-7 TRBV5-1 . CASSSLGEQYF TGCGCCAGCAGTTCACTCGGGGAGCAGTACTTC
15 TRBD2 TRBJ2-5 TRBV5-1 . CASSYLAGVEETQYF TGCGCCAGCAGTTATTTAGCGGGAGTGGAAGAGACCCAGTACTTC
14 TRBD1 TRBJ2-1 TRBV6-5 . CASSNRDRPSEQFF TGTGCCAGCAGTAACCGGGACAGGCCGAGCGAGCAGTTCTTC
14 TRBD2 TRBJ2-3 TRBV14 few CASSPAGVTDTQYF TGTGCCAGCAGCCCAGCGGGAGTTACAGATACGCAGTATTTT
14 . TRBJ2-2 TRBV7-2 . CASSLFRSVGELFF TGTGCCAGCAGCTTATTTCGTAGCGTCGGGGAGCTGTTTTTT
17 TRBD2 TRBJ2-3 TRBV2 . CASSPLTSGSSTDTQYF TGTGCCAGCAGTCCGCTGACTAGCGGGAGCAGCACAGATACGCAGTATTTT
12 . TRBJ2-7 TRBV29-1 few CSVEEEGYEQYF TGCAGCGTTGAAGAAGAGGGCTACGAGCAGTACTTC
13 . TRBJ2-3 TRBV29-1 . CSVRGRSTDTQYF TGCAGCGTTCGAGGCAGAAGCACAGATACGCAGTATTTT
19 TRBD2 TRBJ2-1 TRBV14 . CASSYSRVQASGYYNEQFF TGTGCCAGCAGCTACTCCAGGGTTCAGGCTAGCGGTTACTACAATGAGCAGTTCTTC
13 . TRBJ2-3 TRBV6-5 . CASLDSLTDTQYF TGTGCCAGCCTAGACAGCCTCACAGATACGCAGTATTTT
13 . TRBJ2-5 TRBV4-2 few CASSQTSEETQYF TGTGCCAGCAGCCAAACAAGTGAAGAGACCCAGTACTTC
14 . TRBJ2-1 TRBV11-2 few CASNLGQRYNEQFF TGTGCCAGCAACTTAGGACAGCGTTACAATGAGCAGTTCTTC
12 . TRBJ2-1 TRBV11-3 . CASSPRDNEQFF TGTGCCAGCAGCCCCCGGGACAATGAGCAGTTCTTC
15 TRBD1 TRBJ1-1 TRBV28 . CASRPGTGGPLGAFF TGTGCCAGCAGACCCGGGACAGGAGGGCCCCTAGGAGCTTTCTTT
14 TRBD1 TRBJ2-3 TRBV6-6 . CASSYGQGPDTQYF TGTGCCAGCAGTTACGGACAGGGTCCAGATACGCAGTATTTT